These T cell receptor beta chains were read from a single sample in a study of CD8+ T cells in alopecia areata. Assay used: immunoSEQ multiplex PCR; TCRdb lists only in-frame clones, some missing. The sample shows 250,000 to 300,000 clones, roughly 50% of them seen only once. The material was CD4+ T cells sorted from blood, obtained at week 24, from a patient treated with tofacitinib. These receptors came from a human donor with alopecia areata. Each CDR3 is given with its conserved first and last residue. D genes are given only for firm matches. Clone size is given for some rows only: seen once, a few or many times, or a class if the clone is expanded.

CDR3 protein	CDR3 DNA	D gene	clone size	V gene	J gene
CAWTPGSFRNEQFF	TGTGCCTGGACCCCGGGGAGTTTTCGGAATGAGCAGTTCTTC	NA	few	TRBV30	TRBJ2-1
CASSFTGTVNTEAFF	TGCGCCAGCAGCTTCACCGGGACAGTGAACACTGAAGCTTTCTTT	TRBD1	NA	TRBV5-1	TRBJ1-1
CASRQQGTYGYTF	TGCGCCAGCAGACAACAGGGGACCTATGGCTACACCTTC	TRBD1	NA	TRBV5-1	TRBJ1-2
CASRGQGAGGETQYF	TGTGCCAGCAGGGGACAGGGGGCCGGAGGAGAGACCCAGTACTTC	TRBD1	NA	TRBV2	TRBJ2-5
CASSEEGTGYNYGYTF	TGTGCCAGCAGTGAAGAGGGGACAGGGTACAACTATGGCTACACCTTC	TRBD1	NA	TRBV2	TRBJ1-2
CASSLTRVGGMTEAFF	TGCGCCAGCAGCTTGACCCGCGTTGGGGGTATGACTGAAGCTTTCTTT	NA	few	TRBV5-1	TRBJ1-1
CASKRGDNSPLHF	TGTGCCAGCAAGAGGGGGGATAATTCACCCCTCCACTTT	NA	NA	TRBV6-5	TRBJ1-6
CASSMRDRGYEQYF	TGTGCCAGCAGCATGAGGGACAGGGGTTACGAGCAGTACTTC	TRBD1	NA	TRBV7-2	TRBJ2-7
CASSLNSGLAFYEQYF	TGTGCCAGCAGCTTGAACTCCGGGCTAGCGTTCTACGAGCAGTACTTC	NA	NA	TRBV11-2	TRBJ2-7
CASSLAPGTGGKNEQFF	TGCGCCAGCAGCTTGGCCCCCGGGACAGGGGGAAAAAATGAGCAGTTCTTC	TRBD1	NA	TRBV5-1	TRBJ2-1
CVSDTNYGYTF	TGTGTCAGCGACACTAACTATGGCTACACCTTC	NA	NA	TRBV30	TRBJ1-2
CSVGTGGGETQYF	TGCAGCGTAGGGACAGGGGGCGGAGAGACCCAGTACTTC	TRBD1	few	TRBV29-1	TRBJ2-5
CASSGRGLAGRRSYEQYF	TGTGCCAGCAGTGGAAGGGGACTAGCGGGCCGCCGATCCTACGAGCAGTACTTC	TRBD2	NA	TRBV27	TRBJ2-7
CASSHSGGAPGTDTQYF	TGTGCCAGCAGCCATAGCGGGGGGGCCCCAGGTACAGATACGCAGTATTTT	TRBD2	NA	TRBV11-2	TRBJ2-3
CSATTLMNTEAFF	TGCAGCGCCACGACCCTAATGAACACTGAAGCTTTCTTT	NA	NA	TRBV29-1	TRBJ1-1
CAWSVQGAGTGELFF	TGTGCCTGGAGTGTACAGGGGGCTGGTACCGGGGAGCTGTTTTTT	TRBD1	NA	TRBV30	TRBJ2-2
CASSVGGLGANVLTF	TGTGCCAGCAGCGTAGGGGGTCTTGGGGCCAACGTCCTGACTTTC	NA	NA	TRBV9	TRBJ2-6
CASSLQPLTSGPMGTQYF	TGTGCCAGCAGCTTACAGCCCCTGACTAGCGGGCCGATGGGGACCCAGTACTTC	TRBD2	NA	TRBV13	TRBJ2-5
CAISLPPAGGLRTDTQYF	TGTGCCATCAGTCTCCCCCCAGCGGGGGGGCTTCGCACAGATACGCAGTATTTT	TRBD2	NA	TRBV10-3	TRBJ2-3
CASSLSGRGLGKLFF	TGTGCCAGCAGTTTATCGGGCAGGGGGCTGGGAAAACTGTTTTTT	TRBD1	NA	TRBV27	TRBJ1-4
CASLQGDYGYTF	TGCGCCAGTCTACAGGGGGACTATGGCTACACCTTC	TRBD1	few	TRBV10-2	TRBJ1-2
CAWSRGPPYEQYF	TGTGCCTGGAGCAGGGGGCCGCCCTACGAGCAGTACTTC	TRBD1	NA	TRBV30	TRBJ2-7
CASSDQGTGANVLTF	TGTGCCAGCTCGGACCAGGGGACTGGGGCCAACGTCCTGACTTTC	NA	few	TRBV18	TRBJ2-6
CASSDVAQGASDTQYF	TGTGCCAGCAGCGACGTGGCGCAGGGGGCATCAGATACGCAGTATTTT	TRBD1	few	TRBV5-5	TRBJ2-3
CASSVLIGLAGELFF	TGTGCCAGCAGTGTCTTGATCGGGTTAGCCGGGGAGCTGTTTTTT	NA	NA	TRBV6-5	TRBJ2-2
CASTPSAGYKGYTF	TGTGCCAGCACCCCGTCGGCAGGATATAAAGGCTACACCTTC	NA	few	TRBV28	TRBJ1-2
CASSNGGINNEQFF	TGCGCCAGCAGTAACGGGGGAATCAACAATGAGCAGTTCTTC	NA	once	TRBV5-1	TRBJ2-1
CASRPGTFYEQYF	TGTGCCAGCAGACCTGGGACATTCTACGAGCAGTACTTC	NA	few	TRBV2	TRBJ2-7
CASSLRLAGLQETQYF	TGCGCCAGCAGCCTAAGACTAGCGGGCCTACAAGAGACCCAGTACTTC	TRBD2	NA	TRBV4-1	TRBJ2-5
CASSLSGGRVPQHF	TGTGCCAGCAGCTTAAGTGGGGGGAGGGTCCCCCAGCATTTT	NA	once	TRBV13	TRBJ1-5
CAWSGDEANYGYTF	TGTGCCTGGAGCGGGGACGAGGCTAACTATGGCTACACCTTC	NA	few	TRBV30	TRBJ1-2
CASSLGAGQETQYF	TGTGCCAGCAGCCTCGGGGCGGGGCAAGAGACCCAGTACTTC	NA	NA	TRBV13	TRBJ2-5
CASRLGGVQETQYF	TGTGCCAGCAGGTTGGGTGGAGTTCAAGAGACCCAGTACTTC	NA	NA	TRBV6-5	TRBJ2-5
CSVEVLRDNYGYTF	TGCAGCGTTGAAGTGCTAAGGGATAACTATGGCTACACCTTC	NA	NA	TRBV29-1	TRBJ1-2
CASSSGTGRPYEQYF	TGTGCCAGCAGCTCCGGGACAGGGAGACCATACGAGCAGTACTTC	TRBD1	NA	TRBV7-6	TRBJ2-7
CASSLEPKTAYEQYF	TGTGCCAGCAGCTTGGAACCCAAGACAGCTTACGAGCAGTACTTC	NA	once	TRBV9	TRBJ2-7
CASSFYGNNEQFF	TGTGCCAGCAGCTTTTACGGGAACAATGAGCAGTTCTTC	NA	NA	TRBV5-4	TRBJ2-1
CSVRLPGQGRPGTNGYTF	TGCAGCGTTCGACTCCCGGGACAGGGGCGCCCTGGCACCAATGGCTACACCTTC	TRBD1	few	TRBV29-1	TRBJ1-2
CALRGQYGYGYTF	TGTGCCCTTCGGGGGCAGTATGGCTATGGCTACACCTTC	NA	NA	TRBV30	TRBJ1-2
CSVEGDRGSSYEQYF	TGCAGCGTTGAGGGAGACAGGGGATCGTCCTACGAGCAGTACTTC	TRBD1	NA	TRBV29-1	TRBJ2-7
CASSLDLRTSGDQETQYF	TGCGCCAGCAGCTTGGACCTTAGGACTAGCGGGGACCAAGAGACCCAGTACTTC	TRBD2	NA	TRBV5-1	TRBJ2-5
CSVSAGGRSPLHF	TGCAGCGTTTCCGCAGGGGGCCGTTCACCCCTCCACTTT	TRBD1	NA	TRBV29-1	TRBJ1-6
CASSPLAGSNQPQHF	TGTGCCAGCAGCCCGCTCGCGGGGAGCAATCAGCCCCAGCATTTT	NA	NA	TRBV7-6	TRBJ1-5